This entry lists 28 T cell receptor beta chains sequenced from one sample in a study of response to subunit inactivated influenza vaccine. MiXCR, run by TCRdb on the RT-PCR reads, gives a single entry per CDR3 protein. The sample has 550,000 to 800,000 distinct CDR3 sequences, about 15% seen once; the top ten hold 6.5% to 8.5%. The sequences come from PBMCs from blood, collected less than 15 days before vaccination. All receptors come from a man aged 45-60 years who received an inactivated influenza vaccine.

V usage is TRBV10-3 and J usage is TRBJ2-5, with D perhaps TRBD1 (5 bases). V was cut by 4 bases and J by 5 bases, with 8 bases left in between. The germline gives CDR1 ENHRY, CDR2 SYGVKD. The CDR3 has 12 amino acids. The CDR3 bases are TGTGCCATCAGTGTGTCAGGGGAGACCCAGTACTTC. Residues: CAISVSGETQYF.

This rearrangement joins TRBV5-1 to TRBJ2-2, with D possibly TRBD1 on 6 matching bases. The CDR3 has 16 residues. V shed 0 bases and J shed 5 bases, with 14 bases lying between them. Germline V gives CDR1 SGHRS, CDR2 YFSETQ. The CDR3 sequence is CASSLESGARTGELFF. As DNA, the CDR3 is TGCGCCAGCAGCTTGGAGTCAGGGGCGCGGACCGGGGAGCTGTTTTTT. The full variable domain, rest sourced from reference TRBV5-1 and TRBJ2-2, is KAGVTQTPRYLIKTRGQQVTLSCSPISGHRSVSWYQQTPGQGLQFLFEYFSETQRNKGNFPGRFSGRQFSNSRSEMNVSTLELGDSALYLCASSLESGARTGELFFGEGSRLTVL.

The chain combines TRBV30 with TRBJ1-6; 7 bases match TRBD1. Trimming removed 5 bases from V and 9 bases from J; junction bases left unmatched: 10. In germline, CDR1 is GTSNPN, CDR2 SVGIG (reference sequence). The CDR3 spans 14 residues. DNA for the CDR3: TGTGCCTGGCGCGGGGGGACAGAGATTTCACCCCTCCACTTT. Translating it yields CAWRGGTEISPLHF.

This clonotype was counted a few times. The gene calls are TRBV6-2 or TRBV6-3 and TRBJ2-1; a weak D match, TRBD1 (6 bases). The V end was cut by 6 bases, the J end by 10 bases, with 10 bases between. The germline CDR1 and CDR2 sequences are MNHEY and SVGEGT. CDR3 length: 11 amino acids. The CDR3 bases are TGTGCCAGCAGCCCCACAGGGGAGCAGTTCTTC. Its protein product is CASSPTGEQFF.

This clonotype was seen at least ten times. The genes are TRBV5-1 and TRBJ1-2, with D perhaps TRBD1 (6 bases). V lost 0 bases and J lost 5, with 23 bases in between. Per the germline V gene, CDR1 is SGHRS and CDR2 is YFSETQ. The length of the CDR3 is 18 residues. The CDR3 DNA reads as TGCGCCAGCAGCTTGGTAGGTGGGACACCCACTGAACGATATGGCTACACCTTC. It is translated as CASSLVGGTPTERYGYTF.

This clonotype was seen more than once but under ten times. The chain joins TRBV7-9 to TRBJ2-3, with 7 bases fitting TRBD1. The V gene's germline CDR1 is SEHNR and CDR2 FQNEAQ (reference sequence). Unmatched junction bases numbered 8, after V lost 6 bases and J lost 2 bases. This CDR3 comprises 15 residues. The CDR3 region is CASSPPGQPTDTQYF. CDR3 bases: TGTGCCAGCAGTCCGCCGGGACAGCCCACAGATACGCAGTATTTT.

The chain recombines TRBV11-2 with TRBJ1-2, with 7 bases lining up with TRBD1. V was clipped by 5 bases and J by 8 bases; unmatched bases: 26. The CDR3 is 19 residues long. The germline V gene has CDR1 SGHAT and CDR2 FQNNGV. The CDR3 protein is CASSASPWQGGRQQKGYTF. CDR3 nucleotide sequence: TGTGCCAGCAGCGCGTCCCCATGGCAGGGGGGAAGACAACAAAAAGGCTACACCTTC.

The chain couples TRBV18 to TRBJ2-5; D gene ambiguous. The CDR3 length is 11 residues. Germline values: CDR1 KGHSH, CDR2 LQKENI. The V gene lost 5 bases and the J gene lost 6 bases, with 7 bases spanning the gap. CDR3 region: CASSSSKTQYF. CDR3 sequence (DNA): TGTGCCAGCTCATCCTCCAAGACCCAGTACTTC.

This clonotype was seen more than once but under ten times. This chain links TRBV3-1 with TRBJ2-5, with 9 bases aligning to TRBD1. The CDR3 length is 14 residues. Losses at the gene ends were 3 bases for V and 5 bases for J; bases not matched to a gene: 4. The germline CDR1 and CDR2 sequences are LGHDT and YNNKEL (reference sequence). CDR3 in amino acids: CASSQYRGLETQYF. The CDR3 region has the DNA TGTGCCAGCAGCCAGTACAGGGGGCTGGAGACCCAGTACTTC.

The V call is TRBV5-6, the J call TRBJ2-1; TRBD2 matches 14 bases. The CDR3 covers 15 residues. The germline gives CDR1 SGHDT, CDR2 YYEEEE. V lost 4 bases, J lost 6 bases, and 3 bases stayed unmatched. As DNA, the CDR3 is TGTGCCAGCAGCAGGACTAGCGGGGGGCGCAATGAGCAGTTCTTC. Translated: CASSRTSGGRNEQFF.

In its sample, this clonotype was seen many times. This chain connects TRBV12-3 or TRBV12-4 to TRBJ2-1, with 7 bases fitting TRBD1. Losses at the gene ends were 5 bases for V and 16 bases for J; bases not matched to a gene: 8. The CDR3 runs to 11 residues. This CDR3 reads CASSTWTGVFF. Here the CDR3 DNA reads TGTGCCAGCAGTACCTGGACAGGAGTTTTCTTC.

This chain connects TRBV20-1 to TRBJ2-5; unclear D gene. Germline CDR1 and CDR2: DFQATT and SNEGSKA (reference sequence). This CDR3 region has 13 residues. Trimming cost V 3 bases and J 2 bases, with 10 bases left between them. The CDR3 bases are TGCAGTGCTAGTTGGGCAGCTCAAGAGACCCAGTACTTC. It specifies CSASWAAQETQYF.

There are a few counts of this clonotype. This chain joins TRBV5-6 and TRBJ2-7; 7 bases map to TRBD1. In germline, CDR1 is SGHDT, CDR2 YYEEEE. The CDR3 runs to 15 residues. With V trimmed by 2 bases and J by 2 bases, 7 bases remained unmatched. The CDR3 is CASSFLRQGAYEQYF. In DNA form, the CDR3 reads TGTGCCAGCAGCTTTCTGCGTCAGGGGGCCTACGAGCAGTACTTC.

This clonotype was seen a handful of times. V and J are TRBV7-2 and TRBJ2-1; TRBD2 matches 7 bases. The V gene end was trimmed by 11 bases and the J gene end by 10 bases; junction bases not matched to a gene: 14. The length of the CDR3 is 13 residues. CDR1 is SGHTA, CDR2 FQGNSA, per germline. Here the CDR3 reads CAGGIGGFREQFF. The DNA for the CDR3 is TGTGCCGGGGGGATCGGGGGGTTCAGGGAGCAGTTCTTC.

V gene TRBV7-2 combines with J gene TRBJ2-5, with a tentative D call TRBD2 (6 bases). CDR1 is SGHTA and CDR2 is FQGNSA in the germline V gene. Deletions cut 1 base from V and 5 bases from J, with 14 bases between. The CDR3 extends over 15 amino acids. The DNA of the CDR3 is TGTGCCAGCAGCTTAGTGGGGGGTAGGTCGGAGACCCAGTACTTC. Translated: CASSLVGGRSETQYF.

This chain links TRBV7-9 with TRBJ2-1; D is perhaps TRBD1 (7 bases). The CDR3 is made up of 14 amino acids. CDR1 is SEHNR and CDR2 is FQNEAQ in the germline V gene (reference sequence). Trimming took off 2 bases at V and 3 bases at J, with 8 bases between the two ends. The DNA of the CDR3 is TGTGCCAGCAGCTTACAGGGGGGCTACAATGAGCAGTTCTTC. Translated: CASSLQGGYNEQFF.

This rearrangement joins TRBV7-2 to TRBJ2-5; 12 bases map to TRBD2. V lost 6 bases and J lost 1; bases outside the gene matches: 3. CDR3 length equals 15 residues. Germline V CDR1 and CDR2: SGHTA, FQGNSA. CDR3 sequence (DNA): TGTGCCAGCAGTGGACTAGCGGGGCTCCAAGAGACCCAGTACTTC. Protein sequence: CASSGLAGLQETQYF. Looking up the rest from reference TRBV7-2 and TRBJ2-5 gives the full variable domain: GAGVSQSPSNKVTEKGKDVELRCDPISGHTALYWYRQSLGQGLEFLIYFQGNSAPDKSGLPSDRFSAERTGGSVSTLTIQRTQQEDSAVYLCASSGLAGLQETQYFGPGTRLLVL.

This clonotype came up a few times. CDR3 in amino acids: CASSLGPVSNTGELFF. In nucleotides, the CDR3 is TGTGCCAGCAGCTTAGGGCCGGTATCGAACACCGGGGAGCTGTTTTTT. The chain uses TRBV7-9 and TRBJ2-2; no clear D gene. The CDR3 has 16 residues. Trimming left V 1 base short and J 0 bases short, with 9 bases between. The germline V gene has CDR1 SEHNR and CDR2 FQNEAQ (reference sequence).

This clonotype was observed a few times. The V and J genes are TRBV20-1 and TRBJ2-1, with 7 bases aligning to TRBD2. J lost 0 bases, V lost 6 bases, and 11 bases had no gene match. CDR1 and CDR2 from the germline V gene are DFQATT and SNEGSKA (reference sequence). This CDR3 has 16 amino acids. The DNA of the CDR3 is TGCAGTGCCAGGGACTACTTCCCGAGCTCCTACAATGAGCAGTTCTTC. It codes for CSARDYFPSSYNEQFF.

This clonotype was seen only a few times. V is TRBV7-2 and J is TRBJ1-2, with 9 bases aligning to TRBD1. The germline gives CDR1 SGHTA, CDR2 FQGNSA. Trimming at V came to 1 base and at J to 7 bases, leaving 4 bases not matched to a gene. CDR3 size: 14 residues. The CDR3: CASSLVGQGSGYTF. Here the CDR3 DNA reads TGTGCCAGCAGCTTAGTGGGACAGGGAAGTGGCTACACCTTC.

This clonotype was recorded many times. This chain connects TRBV15 to TRBJ1-6; the D gene is possibly TRBD1 (6 bases). Trimming took off 0 bases at V and 6 bases at J, with 6 bases between the two ends. The CDR3 totals 14 residues. CDR1 and CDR2 from the germline V gene are LNHNV and YYDKDF (reference sequence). The CDR3 sequence: CATSREGANSPLHF. DNA for the CDR3: TGTGCCACCAGCAGAGAGGGGGCTAATTCACCCCTCCACTTT.

This clonotype was seen at least ten times. The chain recombines TRBV28 with TRBJ2-1; 7 positions agree with TRBD1. V lost 6 bases, J lost 3 bases, and 8 bases stayed unmatched. The CDR3 sequence is 15 residues long. Germline V gives CDR1 MDHEN, CDR2 SYDVKM. The CDR3 loop reads CASRSTGQFYNEQFF. The CDR3 region has the DNA TGTGCCAGCAGAAGCACGGGACAGTTCTACAATGAGCAGTTCTTC.

This clonotype has a count of ten or more. V gene TRBV7-2 combines with J gene TRBJ1-4; TRBD1 is a possible D gene (5 bases). V lost 2 bases and J lost 11, with 18 bases in between. Looked up from germline, CDR1 is SGHTA and CDR2 is FQGNSA. The CDR3 covers 15 residues. CDR3 DNA sequence: TGTGCCAGCAGCTTACTTTTTAAGACTAAGGGGAAACTGTTTTTT. Translating it yields CASSLLFKTKGKLFF.

This clonotype was counted only a few times. V and J are TRBV5-1 and TRBJ2-1; possibly TRBD1 or TRBD2 for D (7 bases each). The CDR3 totals 15 residues. V was clipped by 4 bases and J by 9 bases, with 20 bases between them. Germline-derived CDR1 and CDR2 are SGHRS and YFSETQ. The CDR3 sequence is CASSPVIRGGGEQFF. Here the CDR3 DNA reads TGCGCCAGCAGCCCGGTTATCAGGGGGGGTGGTGAGCAGTTCTTC.

This chain connects TRBV5-6 to TRBJ1-1; 7 bases match TRBD1. This CDR3 spans 16 amino acids. V shed 5 bases, J shed 1 base, and the junction held 11 bases outside the gene matches. Germline CDR1 is SGHDT and CDR2 is YYEEEE. CDR3 bases: TGTGCCAGCAGGTTAACTTCACGGACAGGGAACACTGAAGCTTTCTTT. This translates into CASRLTSRTGNTEAFF.

This chain joins TRBV12-3 or TRBV12-4 and TRBJ2-7; the match to TRBD2 covers 12 bases. This CDR3 has 18 amino acids. V trimming: 11 bases; J trimming: 4 bases; junction bases outside the gene matches: 21. CDR3 sequence reads: CAFSPNSGGLAGLYEQYF. The CDR3 DNA reads as TGTGCCTTCAGTCCCAACTCCGGTGGACTAGCGGGATTGTACGAGCAGTACTTC.

This clonotype appeared many times. V and J are TRBV21-1 and TRBJ1-5; the table's D gene call, TRBD1, was not cross checked with the DNA. TRBV21-1 is described as a pseudogene. This CDR3 has 15 amino acids. The CDR3: CTLGTGRDWDQPQHF. Written as DNA, the CDR3 is TGCACCCTCGGGACAGGGCGAGATTGGGATCAGCCCCAGCATTTT.

The sample holds many counts of this clonotype. This chain uses TRBV29-1 with TRBJ2-7; D is ambiguous. The CDR3 covers 12 residues. Trimming left V 0 bases short and J 1 base short, with 4 bases between. From germline, CDR1 is SQVTM and CDR2 ANQGSEA. In DNA, the CDR3 is TGCAGCGTTGAAGAGGGTTCCTACGAGCAGTACTTC. Residues: CSVEEGSYEQYF.